Shown below are 2 T cell receptor beta chains from a single sample sequenced in a study of CDR3 diversity in severe acne. TCRdb reanalysed the PCR reads using MiXCR and keeps one entry per CDR3 protein. The sample lists fewer than 100,000 distinct CDR3 sequences, 51% seen once, with approximately 14% in the top ten. What was sequenced was blood. The receptors come from a male donor in good health, without acne.

Many counts were recorded for this clonotype. The gene calls are TRBV11-2 and TRBJ2-5, with a possible D match to TRBD2 (6 bases). V lost 3 bases to trimming and J lost 2 bases, with 10 bases between them. Germline V gene sequence: CDR1 SGHAT, CDR2 FQNNGV. The CDR3 is made up of 14 amino acids. In nucleotides, the CDR3 is TGTGCCAGCAGCTTGGGGGACTTTCAAGAGACCCAGTACTTC. Translating gives CASSLGDFQETQYF.

This clonotype occurred many times. The V gene is TRBV7-3, the J gene TRBJ1-2; D is ambiguous. This CDR3 region has 14 residues. Germline CDR1 and CDR2: SGHTA and FQGTGA. Trimming stripped 3 bases from V and 0 bases from J, with 8 bases between. The CDR3 DNA is TGTGCCAGCAGCTTGGCAGCTACTAACTATGGCTACACCTTC. Its translation is CASSLAATNYGYTF.